The present T cell receptor beta chain was sequenced within a study of identical twins. General study results and limits: Among beta out-of-frame sequences, excess sharing between twins appeared weaker. The study found excess low generation probability among twin-shared out-of-frame alpha sequences. Donors were not followed over many years; analysis was cross-sectional.

Ten or more counts support this clonotype. No antigen is known for it. Via MiXCR, TCRdb re-called the 5' RACE reads, giving one row per CDR3 protein. The sample shows 1.5 million to 2 million distinct CDR3 sequences, more than 30% of them seen only once. The donor group consisted entirely of healthy Caucasians. The CDR3 loop spans 14 amino acids. V lost 1 base and J lost 3; bases outside the gene matches: 0. The germline CDR1 and CDR2 sequences are LNHNV and YYDKDF (reference sequence). V gene TRBV15 combines with J gene TRBJ2-7; 10 bases are a match to TRBD1. Sequenced sample: cord blood. The TCR comes from a newborn girl in good health. The CDR3 DNA reads TGTGCCACCAGCAGAGGGACAGGGGGCTACGAGCAGTACTTC. It translates to CATSRGTGGYEQYF.